This T cell receptor (beta chain) comes out of a study of naive and memory T cell subsets. Findings and limits, study-wide: A few larger clonotypes appeared in naive repertoires, especially CD8, possibly memory cells re-expressing CD45RA.

Unmatched junction bases numbered 1, after V lost 5 bases and J lost 2 bases. The CDR3 runs 14 residues. With respect to this clonotype: Its antigen is undetermined.

Two oligonucleotides, mixed equimolar, formed the beta constant-region primer covering TRBC1 and TRBC2. Four rounds of PCR amplified the ligated cDNA using nested alpha and beta constant-region primers plus SP2. TCRdb independently ran MiXCR on the UMI-ligation and nested PCR reads; one entry per CDR3 protein. The table records approximately 90,000 distinct CDR3 sequences, about 11% of them present only once. This receptor was taken from a human donor in good health. This rearrangement joins TRBV12-3 or TRBV12-4 to TRBJ2-1; 9 nucleotides match TRBD2. The sample comprised naive CD4+ T cells from blood. CDR3 DNA sequence: TGTGCCAGCAGTCGCGGGGGGGCCTACAATGAGCAGTTCTTC. This encodes CASSRGGAYNEQFF.